This T cell receptor beta chain comes out of a study of blood T cells in healthy people across ages. Broader study findings: PBMCs that were unsorted prevented a conclusive naive versus antigen-experienced comparison. Unknown donor CMV status possibly confounded expanded clonotype changes.

With a J-beta primer mix and a sample-barcoded 5' primer, a second PCR ran roughly 6 to 12 cycles. TCRdb re-analysed the 5' RACE reads in MiXCR, keeping a single row per CDR3 protein. There are roughly 1,000,000 distinct CDR3 sequences in the sample; around 25% occur only once, and approximately 0.79% lies in the top ten. Donor samples were obtained from healthy Caucasian individuals from Russia, aged about 6 to 95. The CDR3 covers 17 residues. The ends lost 4 bases at V and 0 bases at J; junction bases unmatched: 6. The germline V gene has CDR1 ENHRY and CDR2 SYGVKD. This clonotype was seen a handful of times. Its matching antigen is unknown. The data were also submitted as part of a second study, on T cells of mothers and their children.

This sequence joins TRBV10-3 and TRBJ2-5, with TRBD2 identical over 12 bases. The TCR comes from a girl aged 2-15 years in good health. Sequenced: blood. CDR3 sequence reads: CAISVGLAGMYQETQYF. In DNA form, the CDR3 reads TGTGCCATCAGTGTCGGACTAGCGGGAATGTACCAAGAGACCCAGTACTTC.